The T cell receptor beta chain described here comes from a study of blood T cell repertoires in COVID-19. About the research overall: Samples representing acute and convalescent COVID-19 were sourced from the United States, Italy and Spain. PBMCs, B-cell-depleted T cells, or T cells provided the cDNA or gDNA that made up the material.

Profiled with immunoSEQ multiplex PCR; TCRdb holds only in-frame clones, not every one. The sample records 250,000 or so clones, over 75% being singletons. The sequence came from a woman aged 45-60 years who had recovered from COVID-19. Source material: PBMCs or T cells enriched from blood (not recorded which).

The CDR3 coding sequence is TGTGCCAGCAGCCAAACCTCGGGACTAGCGGGAGAGACCCAGTACTTC. Translated: CASSQTSGLAGETQYF. The chain uses TRBV3-1 (or the pseudogene TRBV3-2) and TRBJ2-5; TRBD2 matches at 12 bases. V was clipped by 2 bases and J by 4 bases; unmatched bases: 5. Per germline, CDR1 LGHDT and CDR2 YNNKEL (reference sequence). The CDR3 runs 16 residues.